This T cell receptor (beta chain) derives from a study of blood T cell repertoires in COVID-19 (dated by TCRdb to about 2020). With respect to the entire study: Samples covering the acute and convalescent phases of COVID-19 were provided by collaborators in the United States, Italy and Spain. The prospective study material was composed of cDNA or gDNA derived from T cells, B-cell-depleted T cells, or PBMCs. Subjects who had been exposed to COVID-19, were actively infected with it, or had recovered from it provided the deeply sampled blood TCRbeta repertoires that made up the dataset. The repertoires were made available in a free public database intended to serve as a resource for research on the immune response to SARS-CoV-2. Samples came from the ongoing ImmuneRACE study (first 160 participants) plus 1,254 subjects from 6 global collaborators. The sample metadata nearly always contained a de-identified subject ID, COVID-19 status, age in years and sex. Where HLA class I and class II types were available, the types were taken from metadata supplied by the sample provider, not from assay-based typing. Overall results and qualifications from the work: How much clinical and demographic metadata was included differed by source and by participant, and the metadata was provided uncurated.

Reading the germline V gene gives CDR1 SGHRS and CDR2 YFSETQ. Inclusive of the bounding cysteine and phenylalanine, the CDR3 is 16 residues long. Only the CDR3 part of the read is kept: 48 bases, read in frame from the first base. Trimming takes 3 bases off V and 2 bases off J; junction bases not matched to a gene: 8. Participants in the prospective study were enrolled through a virtual design, were aged roughly 18 to 100 years, and lived in 24 United States geographic areas. To assign participants to cohorts, the prospective study relied on clinical history that participants themselves reported in a screening survey and a study questionnaire. Exposed participants were defined as having been in contact with someone with a PCR-confirmed or clinician-diagnosed COVID-19 case within 2 weeks of study entry. In the prospective study, mobile phlebotomists collected whole blood, serum and a nasopharyngeal or oropharyngeal swab from each participant. Additional blood draws and questionnaires over an approximately 2-month period could optionally be provided by prospective study participants. Before DNA extraction, blood samples from the prospective study were shipped at room temperature or frozen.

Details on this clone: Its antigen specificity is not known. No much larger clone is present one base from it, and per-base qualities are unavailable.

TCRbeta CDR3 regions were amplified from genomic DNA using the immunoSEQ Assay, a bias-controlled multiplex PCR. The original methods were these. Within the assay, amplification of reference gene primers was used to estimate how many nucleated cells each sample contained. To quantify the absolute abundance of each unique TCRbeta CDR3 rearrangement, sequence reads were collapsed and filtered. For each sample, productive Simpson clonality was calculated as the square root of Simpson's diversity index over productive rearrangements. The table was pulled from immuneACCESS by TCRdb, which kept in-frame rearrangements only. Such tables lose some clones; where checked, under half of the loss comes from unresolved V genes, and the rest has no known cause. From that table come the V and J calls and clone size; the DNA was used to work out D and trimming. In all, the sample holds around 200,000 clones, and 70% to 90% of those were seen once. 3.5% to 5.5% of the sample is taken by the ten largest.

Sequencing was carried out using PBMCs or T cells enriched from blood (not recorded which). The sequence was obtained from a woman under 40 who had been exposed to COVID-19. Recombination connected TRBV5-1 to TRBJ2-1; 7 bases in between match TRBD2. The sequenced DNA is TGCGCCAGCAGCTGGGCGGGGGACCCAACCTACAATGAGCAGTTCTTC. This translates into CASSWAGDPTYNEQFF. Joined to the reference TRBV5-1 and TRBJ2-1 proteins, this CDR3 gives the full variable domain: KAGVTQTPRYLIKTRGQQVTLSCSPISGHRSVSWYQQTPGQGLQFLFEYFSETQRNKGNFPGRFSGRQFSNSRSEMNVSTLELGDSALYLCASSWAGDPTYNEQFFGPGTRLTVL.